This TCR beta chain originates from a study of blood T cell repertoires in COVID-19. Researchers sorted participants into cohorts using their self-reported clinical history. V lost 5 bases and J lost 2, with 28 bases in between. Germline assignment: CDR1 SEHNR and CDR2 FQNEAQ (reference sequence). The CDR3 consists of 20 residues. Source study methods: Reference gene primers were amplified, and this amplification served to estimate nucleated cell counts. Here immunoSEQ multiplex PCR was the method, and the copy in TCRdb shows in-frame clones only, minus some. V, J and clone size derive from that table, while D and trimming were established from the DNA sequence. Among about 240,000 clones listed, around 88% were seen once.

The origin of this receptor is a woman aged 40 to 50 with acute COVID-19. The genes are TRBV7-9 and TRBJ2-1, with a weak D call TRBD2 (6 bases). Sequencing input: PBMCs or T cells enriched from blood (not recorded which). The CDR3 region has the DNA TGTGCCAGCAGCACCTTTTTGTCCCCGGGAGAGTTCGTGGCCTACAATGAGCAGTTCTTC. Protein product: CASSTFLSPGEFVAYNEQFF. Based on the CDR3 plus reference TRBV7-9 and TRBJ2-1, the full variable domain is DTGVSQNPRHKITKRGQNVTFRCDPISEHNRLYWYRQTLGQGPEFLTYFQNEAQLEKSRLLSDRFSAERPKGSFSTLEIQRTEQGDSAMYLCASSTFLSPGEFVAYNEQFFGPGTRLTVL.